Below are 25 T cell receptor beta chains sequenced from a single sample in a study of identical twins. TCRdb fed the 5' RACE reads into MiXCR, producing one record per CDR3 protein. The sample includes about 340,000 distinct CDR3 sequences, roughly an eighth of them seen just once. This sample also belongs to another study, concerning yellow fever vaccine responses in identical twins.

Input material: CD8+ T cells sorted from blood. The receptors originated from a woman in her late teens or twenties in good health.

The rearrangement links TRBV19 to TRBJ2-1, with 9 bases fitting TRBD2. Germline V gene lookup returns CDR1 LNHDA and CDR2 SQIVND (reference sequence). V shed 8 bases and J 0 bases; nucleotides not matched to a gene: 5. This CDR3 comprises 15 residues. The CDR3 DNA follows: TGTGCCAGTGGGGGACTAGCAGGCTCCTACAATGAGCAGTTCTTC. Translation: CASGGLAGSYNEQFF.

V and J are TRBV28 and TRBJ2-5; 10 positions match TRBD2. Germline V gene data show CDR1 as MDHEN and CDR2 as SYDVKM. CDR3 length: 15 residues. Trimming took 8 bases from V and 2 from J; bases not matched to a gene: 8. CDR3 DNA: TGTGCCAGCCGCCGGGGACTAGCGTTACAAGAGACCCAGTACTTC. This gives the protein CASRRGLALQETQYF.

The V and J genes are TRBV7-9 and TRBJ2-5; no clear D gene. V dropped 1 base and J dropped 2 bases, with 8 bases sitting between them. The CDR3 loop spans 14 amino acids. CDR1 and CDR2 (germline): SEHNR, FQNEAQ (reference sequence). The DNA for the CDR3 is TGTGCCAGCAGCTTAGTTTCAGCACAAGAGACCCAGTACTTC. Amino acids: CASSLVSAQETQYF.

This clonotype was observed many times. The chain combines TRBV12-3 or TRBV12-4 with TRBJ1-1; TRBD1 matches 7 bases. This CDR3 contains 16 residues. The V gene end was trimmed by 6 bases and the J gene end by 1 base; junction bases not matched to a gene: 11. The CDR3 DNA is TGTGCCAGCAGACGGGACAGTTCTTCCGAGAACACTGAAGCTTTCTTT. Protein: CASRRDSSSENTEAFF.

The V and J genes are TRBV19 and TRBJ2-7; D uncertain. Germline assignment: CDR1 LNHDA and CDR2 SQIVND (reference sequence). Trimming took off 1 base at V and 2 bases at J, with 6 bases between the two ends. The CDR3 is 13 amino acids. CDR3 residues: CASSIGLTYEQYF. The CDR3 nucleotides read TGTGCCAGTAGTATAGGCCTAACCTACGAGCAGTACTTC.

This clonotype was seen more than once but under ten times. The chain is built from TRBV5-5 and TRBJ1-5, with D possibly being TRBD1 (5 bases). Per the germline V gene, CDR1 is SGHKS and CDR2 is YYEKEE (reference sequence). The CDR3 has 14 residues. V lost 4 bases and J 5 bases, leaving 13 bases between the germline ends. The CDR3 region has the DNA TGTGCCAGCAGCACTGGTTGGGGGGATCAGCCCCAGCATTTT. Translating gives CASSTGWGDQPQHF.

This clonotype has more than one count but fewer than ten. The chain carries TRBV12-3 or TRBV12-4 and TRBJ2-1; D possibly corresponds to TRBD2 (7 bases). The V gene lost 6 bases and the J gene lost 7 bases, with 13 bases spanning the gap. CDR3 length: 13 residues. The CDR3 is CASSMGGANEQFF. CDR3 DNA: TGTGCCAGCAGCATGGGGGGGGCGAATGAGCAGTTCTTC.

This chain links TRBV7-8 with TRBJ2-2; weak D call: TRBD1 (6 bases). This CDR3 is built from 17 residues. V lost 3 bases to trimming and J lost 0 bases, with 14 bases between them. Germline V lookup: CDR1 SGHVS, CDR2 FQNEAQ. The DNA for the CDR3 is TGTGCCAGCAGCTTCCCCAGGGACAACTCGAACACCGGGGAGCTGTTTTTT. It translates to CASSFPRDNSNTGELFF.

The V gene is TRBV20-1, the J gene TRBJ2-7; D unresolved. Germline lookup yields CDR1 DFQATT and CDR2 SNEGSKA (reference sequence). Trimming pared 1 base from V and 1 base from J, leaving 14 bases between. This CDR3 region has 15 residues. CDR3 in DNA: TGCAGTGCTAGAGCCTCTGGAAGGTTTTCCTACGAGCAGTACTTC. This translates into CSARASGRFSYEQYF.

The CDR3 region is CASSLFWGPNTGELFF. In DNA form, the CDR3 reads TGTGCCAGCAGCTTATTTTGGGGCCCAAACACCGGGGAGCTGTTTTTT. The chain has TRBV7-9 and TRBJ2-2; TRBD1 might be the D (5 bases). The germline V and J ends were trimmed by 2 bases and 2 bases, with 12 bases remaining between them. The CDR3 is 16 amino acids. From germline, CDR1 is SEHNR and CDR2 FQNEAQ (reference sequence).

CDR3 sequence (DNA): TGTGCCATCAGTGAGGCCGGGACAGCATACAATGAGCAGTTCTTC. This codes for CAISEAGTAYNEQFF. This rearrangement joins TRBV10-3 to TRBJ2-1; the match to TRBD1 covers 7 bases. Per the germline V gene, CDR1 is ENHRY and CDR2 is SYGVKD. V lost 2 bases, J lost 4 bases, and 5 bases stayed unmatched. The CDR3 length is 15 residues.

In its sample, this clonotype was seen a few times. The rearrangement uses TRBV4-1 and TRBJ2-1; 8 nucleotides match TRBD1. Germline CDR1 MGHRA, CDR2 YSYEKL. V lost 0 bases, J lost 4 bases, and 8 bases stayed unmatched. CDR3 length: 17 amino acids. The CDR3 DNA follows: TGCGCCAGCAGCCAAGAGGCCGGGACAGGCGAGTACAATGAGCAGTTCTTC. This encodes CASSQEAGTGEYNEQFF.

This sequence joins TRBV7-9 and TRBJ2-2; TRBD1 matches 9 bases. The CDR3 has 15 residues. J gave up 5 bases and V 5 bases, and 6 bases lay outside the gene matches. Per the germline V gene, CDR1 is SEHNR and CDR2 is FQNEAQ (reference sequence). CDR3 DNA sequence: TGTGCCAGCAGCCCTGACAGGGGGTGGACCGGGGAGCTGTTTTTT. Protein product: CASSPDRGWTGELFF.

The chain carries TRBV24-1 and TRBJ2-7; D is perhaps TRBD2 (7 bases). The V gene's germline CDR1 is KGHDR and CDR2 SFDVKD. The CDR3 spans 13 residues. V was shortened by 3 bases and J by 5 bases, with 10 bases between the two germline ends. This CDR3 is CATSDRGGDEQYF. The CDR3 DNA reads TGTGCCACCAGTGATAGGGGGGGCGACGAGCAGTACTTC.

The rearrangement uses TRBV7-6 and TRBJ2-1, with D maybe TRBD2 (6 bases). Germline loops: CDR1 SGHVS, CDR2 FNYEAQ. The CDR3 length is 17 residues. V lost 5 bases and J 5 bases, leaving 22 bases between the germline ends. The CDR3: CASSPGGTPPGNNEQFF. Here the CDR3 DNA reads TGTGCCAGCAGCCCTGGAGGGACCCCTCCGGGTAACAATGAGCAGTTCTTC.

This clonotype came up many times. The rearrangement links TRBV5-1 to TRBJ2-5; 12 nucleotides match TRBD2. The V gene end was trimmed by 3 bases and the J gene end by 12 bases; junction bases not matched to a gene: 6. The germline CDR1 and CDR2 sequences are SGHRS and YFSETQ. This CDR3 region has 13 residues. CDR3 sequence: CASSSTSGGEKYF. The CDR3 DNA follows: TGCGCCAGCAGCTCGACTAGCGGGGGTGAAAAGTACTTC.

This clonotype was counted at least ten times. The rearrangement uses TRBV7-8 and TRBJ2-1; 12 bases agree with TRBD2. V dropped 1 base and J dropped 2; count of bases not matched to a gene: 3. This CDR3 is built from 17 residues. Germline lookup yields CDR1 SGHVS and CDR2 FQNEAQ. Here the CDR3 reads CASSLGLAGDAYNEQFF. CDR3 sequence (DNA): TGTGCCAGCAGCTTAGGACTAGCGGGGGATGCCTACAATGAGCAGTTCTTC.

V usage is TRBV2 and J usage is TRBJ2-3; D remains unclear. Looked up from germline, CDR1 is SNHLY and CDR2 is FYNNEI. This CDR3 is built from 15 residues. V was trimmed by 8 bases and J by 4 bases, leaving 19 bases between them. The CDR3 DNA follows: TGTGCCAGCTACCAGACTGGCGGTTATGCAGATACGCAGTATTTT. Translated: CASYQTGGYADTQYF.

This chain connects TRBV6-1 to TRBJ2-5, with 11 bases that match TRBD2. This CDR3 contains 16 residues. Germline values: CDR1 MNHNS, CDR2 SASEGT. Losses at the gene ends were 6 bases for V and 3 bases for J; bases not matched to a gene: 9. CDR3 sequence reads: CASSLLAGVPEETQYF. The CDR3 DNA reads as TGTGCCAGCAGCCTACTAGCGGGGGTCCCCGAAGAGACCCAGTACTTC.

This clonotype occurred a few times. The rearrangement links TRBV28 to TRBJ2-4, with D possibly TRBD1 on 6 matching bases. The CDR3 covers 15 residues. Germline CDR1 is MDHEN and CDR2 is SYDVKM. With 4 bases removed from V and 1 base from J, the gap between germline ends came to 11 bases. CDR3 bases: TGTGCCAGCAGTTCCGGGACAAATGCCAAAAACATTCAGTACTTC. This encodes CASSSGTNAKNIQYF.

Many counts were recorded for this clonotype. The chain carries TRBV4-2 and TRBJ2-5; possibly TRBD1 for D (6 bases). In germline, CDR1 is LGHNA, CDR2 YNFKEQ. CDR3 size: 14 residues. The V end lost 4 bases, the J end lost 5 bases, and 14 bases lay between the germline ends. The CDR3 sequence is CASSREGDAETQYF. CDR3 nucleotide sequence: TGTGCCAGCAGCCGAGAGGGGGACGCGGAGACCCAGTACTTC.

The rearrangement uses TRBV7-9 and TRBJ2-1, with a possible D match to TRBD1 (6 bases). The CDR3 runs to 16 residues. Germline values: CDR1 SEHNR, CDR2 FQNEAQ (reference sequence). V lost 5 bases, J lost 0 bases, and 14 bases lay in between. The chain's CDR3 is CASSPATDSSYNEQFF. The CDR3 DNA is TGTGCCAGCAGCCCAGCGACGGACAGCTCCTACAATGAGCAGTTCTTC.

The chain is built from TRBV28 and TRBJ1-1; unclear D gene. Germline CDR1 MDHEN, CDR2 SYDVKM. Trimming stripped 3 bases from V and 6 bases from J, with 14 bases between. The CDR3 has 14 residues. The CDR3 sequence is CASSFVSVLAEAFF. The CDR3 DNA reads as TGTGCCAGCAGTTTTGTTTCTGTCTTGGCTGAAGCTTTCTTT. Based on the CDR3 plus reference TRBV28 and TRBJ1-1, the full variable domain is DVKVTQSSRYLVKRTGEKVFLECVQDMDHENMFWYRQDPGLGLRLIYFSYDVKMKEKGDIPEGYSVSREKKERFSLILESASTNQTSMYLCASSFVSVLAEAFFGQGTRLTVV.

This chain uses TRBV25-1 with TRBJ1-2, with D perhaps matching TRBD1 (5 bases). V was cut by 2 bases and J by 4 bases, with 11 bases left in between. Germline V lookup: CDR1 MGHDK, CDR2 SYGVNS. The CDR3 is 14 amino acids. This CDR3 reads CASSEVDSFYGYTF. In nucleotides, the CDR3 is TGTGCCAGCAGTGAAGTAGACAGCTTCTATGGCTACACCTTC.

The sample holds many counts of this clonotype. The chain carries TRBV5-1 and TRBJ2-7, with 8 bases identical to TRBD2. The germline CDR1 and CDR2 sequences are SGHRS and YFSETQ. V shed 4 bases, J shed 3 bases, and the junction held 6 bases outside the gene matches. The CDR3 has 14 amino acids. In DNA form, the CDR3 reads TGCGCCAGCAGCAGCCAGGCGGGAGGCTACGAGCAGTACTTC. Its protein product is CASSSQAGGYEQYF.